This T cell receptor (beta chain) appears in the sequencing data of a study of blood T cell repertoires in COVID-19. At the level of the study: Researchers got acute and convalescent COVID-19 samples from the United States, Italy and Spain. T cells, B-cell-depleted T cells, or PBMCs provided the cDNA or gDNA that served as material.

Original processing notes: For nucleated cells, counts were estimated from reference gene primer amplification. This table comes from immunoSEQ multiplex PCR, and its TCRdb copy is limited to in-frame clones, with some not included. The DNA gave D and trimming, while V, J and clone size come from that table. The sample consists of 280,000 or so clones, 70% to 90% of them appearing once. V shed 6 bases and J 1 base; nucleotides not matched to a gene: 13. The CDR3 is made up of 18 amino acids. Per the germline V gene, CDR1 is MNHEY and CDR2 is SMNVEV (reference sequence). The sample was peripheral blood. This chain joins TRBV27 and TRBJ2-1, with 9 positions matching TRBD2. The TCR was taken from a woman in her fifties or sixties with acute or convalescent COVID-19. DNA for the CDR3: TGTGCCAGCAGCTGGGGGGCAACTAGCGGGCTTTCCTACAATGAGCAGTTCTTC. This sequence encodes CASSWGATSGLSYNEQFF.